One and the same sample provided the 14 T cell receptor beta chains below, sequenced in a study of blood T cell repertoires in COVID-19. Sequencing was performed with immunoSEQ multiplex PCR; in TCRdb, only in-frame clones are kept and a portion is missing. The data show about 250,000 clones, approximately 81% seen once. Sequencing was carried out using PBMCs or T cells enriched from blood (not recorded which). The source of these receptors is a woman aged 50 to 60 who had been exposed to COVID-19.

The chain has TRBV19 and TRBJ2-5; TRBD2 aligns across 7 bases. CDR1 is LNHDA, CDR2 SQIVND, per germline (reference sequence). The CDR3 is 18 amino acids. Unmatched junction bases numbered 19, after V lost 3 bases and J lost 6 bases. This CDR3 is CASSISPPGGMGKKTQYF. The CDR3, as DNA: TGTGCCAGTAGTATTTCACCCCCGGGGGGAATGGGGAAAAAGACCCAGTACTTC.

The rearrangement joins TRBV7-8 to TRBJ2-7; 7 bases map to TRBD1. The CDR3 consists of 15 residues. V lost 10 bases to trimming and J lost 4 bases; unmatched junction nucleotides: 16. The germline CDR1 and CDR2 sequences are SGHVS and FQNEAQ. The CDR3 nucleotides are TGTGCCACAACAGAACGACAGGGCTTCGATTACGAGCAGTACTTC. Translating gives CATTERQGFDYEQYF.

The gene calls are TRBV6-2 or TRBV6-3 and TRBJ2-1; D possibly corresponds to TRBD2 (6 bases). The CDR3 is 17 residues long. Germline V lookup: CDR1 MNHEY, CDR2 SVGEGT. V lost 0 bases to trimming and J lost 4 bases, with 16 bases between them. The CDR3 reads CASSYSPIGGLYNEQFF. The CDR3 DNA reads TGTGCCAGCAGTTACTCCCCTATTGGGGGACTGTACAATGAGCAGTTCTTC.

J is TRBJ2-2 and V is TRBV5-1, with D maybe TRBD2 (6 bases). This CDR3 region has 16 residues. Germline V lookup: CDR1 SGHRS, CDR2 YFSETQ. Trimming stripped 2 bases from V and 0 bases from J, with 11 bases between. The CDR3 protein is CASSFGLPSNTGELFF. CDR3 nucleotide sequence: TGCGCCAGCAGCTTCGGACTACCCTCGAACACCGGGGAGCTGTTTTTT. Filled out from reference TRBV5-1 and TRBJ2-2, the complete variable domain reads KAGVTQTPRYLIKTRGQQVTLSCSPISGHRSVSWYQQTPGQGLQFLFEYFSETQRNKGNFPGRFSGRQFSNSRSEMNVSTLELGDSALYLCASSFGLPSNTGELFFGEGSRLTVL.

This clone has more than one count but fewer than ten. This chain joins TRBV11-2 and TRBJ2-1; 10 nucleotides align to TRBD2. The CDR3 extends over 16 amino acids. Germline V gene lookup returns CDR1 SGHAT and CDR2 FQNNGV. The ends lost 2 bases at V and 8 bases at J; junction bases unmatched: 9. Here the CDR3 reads CASSLSLAGANDEQFF. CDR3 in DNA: TGTGCCAGCAGCTTAAGCCTAGCGGGGGCCAACGATGAGCAGTTCTTC.

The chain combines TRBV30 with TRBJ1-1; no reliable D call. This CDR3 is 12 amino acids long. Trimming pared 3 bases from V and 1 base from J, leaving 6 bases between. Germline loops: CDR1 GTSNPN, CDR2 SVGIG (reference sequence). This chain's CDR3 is CAWRHSNTEAFF. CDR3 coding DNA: TGTGCCTGGAGACATTCGAACACTGAAGCTTTCTTT. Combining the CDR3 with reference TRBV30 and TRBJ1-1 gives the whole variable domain SQTIHQWPATLVQPVGSPLSLECTVEGTSNPNLYWYRQAAGRGLQLLFYSVGIGQISSEVPQNLSASRPQDRQFILSSKKLLLSDSGFYLCAWRHSNTEAFFGQGTRLTVV.

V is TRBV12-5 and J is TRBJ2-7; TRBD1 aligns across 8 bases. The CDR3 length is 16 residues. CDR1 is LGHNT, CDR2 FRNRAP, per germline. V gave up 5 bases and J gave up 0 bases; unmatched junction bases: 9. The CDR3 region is CASGIDRGGGSYEQYF. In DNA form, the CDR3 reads TGTGCTAGTGGTATTGACAGGGGAGGAGGCTCCTACGAGCAGTACTTC.

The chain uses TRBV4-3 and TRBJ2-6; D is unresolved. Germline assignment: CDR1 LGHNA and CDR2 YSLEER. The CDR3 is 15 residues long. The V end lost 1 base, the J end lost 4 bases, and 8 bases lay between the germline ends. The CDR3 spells CASSQGDVGANVLTF. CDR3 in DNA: TGCGCCAGCAGCCAAGGAGATGTAGGGGCCAACGTCCTGACTTTC.

The CDR3 is CASSPRAGSYETQYF. The CDR3, as DNA: TGTGCCAGCAGCCCTAGGGCGGGTAGTTACGAGACCCAGTACTTC. The rearrangement uses TRBV7-3 and TRBJ2-5, with D possibly matching TRBD2 (5 bases). CDR3 length: 15 amino acids. The V gene lost 5 bases and the J gene lost 5 bases, with 18 bases spanning the gap. Germline lookup yields CDR1 SGHTA and CDR2 FQGTGA.

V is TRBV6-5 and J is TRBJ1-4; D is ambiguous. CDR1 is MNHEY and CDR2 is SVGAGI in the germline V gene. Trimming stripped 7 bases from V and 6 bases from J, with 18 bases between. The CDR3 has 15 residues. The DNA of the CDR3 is TGTGCCAGCACCCGGACGGGATGGGGTGATGAAAAACTGTTTTTT. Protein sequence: CASTRTGWGDEKLFF.

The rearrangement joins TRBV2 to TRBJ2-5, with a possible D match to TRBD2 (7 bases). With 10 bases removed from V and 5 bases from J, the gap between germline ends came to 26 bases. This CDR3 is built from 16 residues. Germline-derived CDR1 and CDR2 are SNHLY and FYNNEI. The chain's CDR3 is CAISPGGTGLEETQYF. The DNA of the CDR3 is TGTGCCATCAGCCCGGGGGGAACAGGGCTTGAGGAGACCCAGTACTTC.

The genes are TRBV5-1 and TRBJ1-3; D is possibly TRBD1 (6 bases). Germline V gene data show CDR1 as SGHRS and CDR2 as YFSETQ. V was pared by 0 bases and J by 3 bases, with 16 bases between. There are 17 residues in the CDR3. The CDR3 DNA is TGCGCCAGCAGCTTGGTTTCGGCAGGACAGTTTGGAAACACCATATATTTT. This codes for CASSLVSAGQFGNTIYF.

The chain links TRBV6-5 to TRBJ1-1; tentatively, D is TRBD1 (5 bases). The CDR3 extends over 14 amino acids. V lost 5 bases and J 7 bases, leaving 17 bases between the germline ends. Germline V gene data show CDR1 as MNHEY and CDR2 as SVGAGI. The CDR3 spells CASSRPDITGEAFF. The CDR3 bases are TGTGCCAGCAGTAGACCGGACATCACCGGTGAAGCTTTCTTT.

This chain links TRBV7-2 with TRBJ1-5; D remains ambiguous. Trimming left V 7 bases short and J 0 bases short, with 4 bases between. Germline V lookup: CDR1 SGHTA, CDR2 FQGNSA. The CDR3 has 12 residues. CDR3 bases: TGTGCCAGCACAATTAGCAATCAGCCCCAGCATTTT. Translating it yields CASTISNQPQHF.